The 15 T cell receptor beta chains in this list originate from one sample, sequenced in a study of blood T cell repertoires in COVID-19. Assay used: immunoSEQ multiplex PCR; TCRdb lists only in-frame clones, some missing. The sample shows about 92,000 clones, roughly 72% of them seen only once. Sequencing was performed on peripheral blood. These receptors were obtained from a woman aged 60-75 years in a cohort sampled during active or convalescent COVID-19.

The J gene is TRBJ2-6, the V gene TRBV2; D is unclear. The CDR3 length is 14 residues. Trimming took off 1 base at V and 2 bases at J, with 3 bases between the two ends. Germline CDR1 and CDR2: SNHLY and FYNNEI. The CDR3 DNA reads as TGTGCCAGCAGTGAAGGGCCTGGGGCCAACGTCCTGACTTTC. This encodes CASSEGPGANVLTF.

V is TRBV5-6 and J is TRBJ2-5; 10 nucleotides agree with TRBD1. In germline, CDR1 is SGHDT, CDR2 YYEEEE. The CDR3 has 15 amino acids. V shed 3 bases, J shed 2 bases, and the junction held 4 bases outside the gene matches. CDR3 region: CASSWDRGWQETQYF. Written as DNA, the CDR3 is TGTGCCAGCAGCTGGGACAGGGGATGGCAAGAGACCCAGTACTTC.

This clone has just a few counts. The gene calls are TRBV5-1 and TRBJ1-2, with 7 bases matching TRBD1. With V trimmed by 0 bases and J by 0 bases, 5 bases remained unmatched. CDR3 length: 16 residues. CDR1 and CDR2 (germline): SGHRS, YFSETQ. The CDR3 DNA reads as TGCGCCAGCAGCTTGGCCGGGACAGCTTCTAACTATGGCTACACCTTC. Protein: CASSLAGTASNYGYTF.

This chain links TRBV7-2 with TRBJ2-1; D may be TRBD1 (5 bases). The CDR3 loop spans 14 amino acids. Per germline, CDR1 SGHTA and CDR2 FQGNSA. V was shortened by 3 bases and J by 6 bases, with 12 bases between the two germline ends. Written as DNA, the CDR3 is TGTGCCAGCAGCTTGGGGCCACTTATCAATGAGCAGTTCTTC. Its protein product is CASSLGPLINEQFF.

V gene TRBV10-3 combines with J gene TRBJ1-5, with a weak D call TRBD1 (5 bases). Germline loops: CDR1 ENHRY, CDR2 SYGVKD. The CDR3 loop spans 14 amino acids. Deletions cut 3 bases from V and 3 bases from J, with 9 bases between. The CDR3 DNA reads TGTGCCATCAGTGATCAGGGACTCAATCAGCCCCAGCATTTT. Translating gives CAISDQGLNQPQHF.

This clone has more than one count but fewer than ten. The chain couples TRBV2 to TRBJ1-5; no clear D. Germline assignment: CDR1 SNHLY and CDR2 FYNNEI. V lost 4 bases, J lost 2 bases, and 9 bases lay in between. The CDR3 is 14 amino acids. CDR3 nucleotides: TGTGCCAGCAGTGTAGTCGGGGGCAATCAGCCCCAGCATTTT. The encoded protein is CASSVVGGNQPQHF. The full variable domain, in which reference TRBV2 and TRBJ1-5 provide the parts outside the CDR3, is EPEVTQTPSHQVTQMGQEVILRCVPISNHLYFYWYRQILGQKVEFLVSFYNNEISEKSEIFDDQFSVERPDGSNFTLKIRSTKLEDSAMYFCASSVVGGNQPQHFGDGTRLSIL.

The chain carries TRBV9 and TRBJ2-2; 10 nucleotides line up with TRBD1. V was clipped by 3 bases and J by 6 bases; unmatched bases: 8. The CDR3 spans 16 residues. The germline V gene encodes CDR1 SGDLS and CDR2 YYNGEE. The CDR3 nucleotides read TGTGCCAGCAGCGCGACCGGGACAGGGGTCTCCGGGGAGCTGTTTTTT. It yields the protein CASSATGTGVSGELFF. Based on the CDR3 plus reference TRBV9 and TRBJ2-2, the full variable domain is DSGVTQTPKHLITATGQRVTLRCSPRSGDLSVYWYQQSLDQGLQFLIQYYNGEERAKGNILERFSAQQFPDLHSELNLSSLELGDSALYFCASSATGTGVSGELFFGEGSRLTVL.

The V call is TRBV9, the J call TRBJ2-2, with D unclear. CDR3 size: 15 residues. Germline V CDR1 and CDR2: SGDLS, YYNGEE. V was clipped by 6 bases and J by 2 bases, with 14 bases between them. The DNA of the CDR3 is TGTGCCAGCACTCCAACTATGCAAAACACCGGGGAGCTGTTTTTT. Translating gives CASTPTMQNTGELFF.

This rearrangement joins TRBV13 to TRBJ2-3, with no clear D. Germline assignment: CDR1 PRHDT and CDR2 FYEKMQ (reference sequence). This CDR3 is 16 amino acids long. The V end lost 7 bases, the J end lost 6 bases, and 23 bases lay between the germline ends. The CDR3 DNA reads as TGTGCCAGCACCACCGGTGGTCGAGTAGCTACGGATACGCAGTATTTT. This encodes CASTTGGRVATDTQYF.

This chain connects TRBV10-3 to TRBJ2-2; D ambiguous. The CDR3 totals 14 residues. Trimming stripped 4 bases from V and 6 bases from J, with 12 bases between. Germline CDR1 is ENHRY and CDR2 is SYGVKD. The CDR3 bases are TGTGCCATCAGTGCCAATTCACTGGCCGGGGAGCTGTTTTTT. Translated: CAISANSLAGELFF.

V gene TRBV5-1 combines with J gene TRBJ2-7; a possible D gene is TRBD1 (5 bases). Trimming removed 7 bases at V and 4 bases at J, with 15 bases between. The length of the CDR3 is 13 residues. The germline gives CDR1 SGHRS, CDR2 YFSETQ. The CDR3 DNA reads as TGCGCCAGCCACACAGGACCCGAATACGAGCAGTACTTC. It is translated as CASHTGPEYEQYF.

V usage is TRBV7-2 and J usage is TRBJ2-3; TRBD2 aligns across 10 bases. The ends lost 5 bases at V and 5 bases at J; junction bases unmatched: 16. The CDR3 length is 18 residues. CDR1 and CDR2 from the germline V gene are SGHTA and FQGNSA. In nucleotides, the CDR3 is TGTGCCAGCAGCCCCCAATCGAGCGGGGGGGCATTTGAAGATACGCAGTATTTT. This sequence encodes CASSPQSSGGAFEDTQYF.

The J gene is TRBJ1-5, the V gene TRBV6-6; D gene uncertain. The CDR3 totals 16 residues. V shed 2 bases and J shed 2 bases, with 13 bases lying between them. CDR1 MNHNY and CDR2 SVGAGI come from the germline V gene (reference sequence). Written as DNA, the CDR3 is TGTGCCAGCAGTTACGAGGCGGGAGTGCGCAATCAGCCCCAGCATTTT. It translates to CASSYEAGVRNQPQHF.

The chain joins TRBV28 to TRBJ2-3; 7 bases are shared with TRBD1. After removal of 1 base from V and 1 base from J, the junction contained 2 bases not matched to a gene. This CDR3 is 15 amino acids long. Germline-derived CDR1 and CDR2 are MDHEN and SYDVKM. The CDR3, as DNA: TGTGCCAGCAGTTTATCAGACAGGGGCACAGATACGCAGTATTTT. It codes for CASSLSDRGTDTQYF. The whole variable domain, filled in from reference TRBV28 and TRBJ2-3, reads DVKVTQSSRYLVKRTGEKVFLECVQDMDHENMFWYRQDPGLGLRLIYFSYDVKMKEKGDIPEGYSVSREKKERFSLILESASTNQTSMYLCASSLSDRGTDTQYFGPGTRLTVL.

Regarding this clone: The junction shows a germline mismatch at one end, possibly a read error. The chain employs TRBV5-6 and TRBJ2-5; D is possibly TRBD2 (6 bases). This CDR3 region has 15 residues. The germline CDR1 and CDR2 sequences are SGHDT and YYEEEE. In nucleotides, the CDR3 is TGTGCCAGCAGCTTGGATCGGGGGAGGCAAGGGACCCAGTACTTC. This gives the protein CASSLDRGRQGTQYF.